This T cell receptor (beta chain) was recorded in a study of CD8 T cells in Susac syndrome. This CDR3 region has 17 residues. Germline V CDR1 and CDR2: MGHDK, SYGVNS. Trimming took 3 bases from V and 2 from J, leaving 18 bases between them. Random hexamers primed reverse transcription of about 0.5 to 1 ug RNA. TCRdb reprocessed the immunoSEQ multiplex PCR reads with MiXCR, giving one entry per CDR3 protein. Of roughly 300,000 distinct CDR3 sequences listed, about 85% are singletons. Sequencing targeted TCR beta in blood CD8+ and CD4+ T cells. This TCR was sampled from a human donor with multiple sclerosis. The specimen sequenced was CD8+ T cells from PBMCs. The J gene is TRBJ2-3, the V gene TRBV25-1; D is ambiguous. For the CDR3, the DNA is TGTGCCAGCAGTGATTATGGGAACAGCTTATCCACAGATACGCAGTATTTT. This codes for CASSDYGNSLSTDTQYF.